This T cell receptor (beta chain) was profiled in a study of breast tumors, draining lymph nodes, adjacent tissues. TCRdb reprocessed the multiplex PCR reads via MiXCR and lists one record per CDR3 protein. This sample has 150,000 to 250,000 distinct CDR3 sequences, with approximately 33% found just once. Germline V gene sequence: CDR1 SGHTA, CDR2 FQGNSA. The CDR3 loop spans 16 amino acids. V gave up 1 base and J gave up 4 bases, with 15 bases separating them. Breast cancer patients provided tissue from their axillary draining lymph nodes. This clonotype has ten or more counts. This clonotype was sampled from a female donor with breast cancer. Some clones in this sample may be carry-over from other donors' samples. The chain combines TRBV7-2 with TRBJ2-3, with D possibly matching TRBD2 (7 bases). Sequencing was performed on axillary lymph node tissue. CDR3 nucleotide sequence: TGTGCCAGCAGCTTAGACGGGGGAGGGGGGGCAGATACGCAGTATTTT. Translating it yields CASSLDGGGGADTQYF.